This T cell receptor (beta chain) was obtained from a study of cytomegalovirus exposure and HLA in healthy donors. Overall study results and limits: When analyzed later, a missense DCLRE1C variant was found to be linked to TCR beta V- and J-gene trimming.

Details on this clone: Its antigen is unknown.

This PCR relied on a set of 60 Vbeta primers and 13 Jbeta primers. Libraries were prepared by immunoSEQ multiplex PCR; TCRdb keeps only in-frame clonotypes and omits some of them. The profile shows over 90,000 clones, 60% to 80% of them singletons. This clonotype was sampled from a man aged 50 to 59 in good health and CMV-seropositive. Material: PBMCs.

CDR3 bases: TGTGCCAGCAGTATGGTCGGGATAAATCAGCCCCAGCATTTT. This gives the protein CASSMVGINQPQHF. The chain employs TRBV27 and TRBJ1-5; D not resolved. Germline CDR1 is MNHEY and CDR2 is SMNVEV (reference sequence). Trimming cost V 5 bases and J 4 bases, with 12 bases left between them. The CDR3 has 14 amino acids.